The T cell receptor (beta chain) under discussion was sequenced for a study of blood T cell repertoires in COVID-19. This clone was recorded only once. Here immunoSEQ multiplex PCR was the method, and the copy in TCRdb shows in-frame clones only, minus some. Of about 430,000 clones listed, around nine tenths are singletons. Germline trimming cut 6 bases from V and 9 bases from J; bases unmatched to any gene: 5. The CDR3 contains 12 residues. The germline gives CDR1 MNHEY, CDR2 SVGAGI. V gene TRBV6-5 combines with J gene TRBJ2-1; 7 bases line up with TRBD1. Sequenced input: PBMCs or T cells enriched from blood (not recorded which). This TCR came from a woman in her twenties or thirties with acute COVID-19. CDR3 DNA sequence: TGTGCCAGCAGCTATGGGACAGTTGAGCAGTTCTTC. Translated, it gives CASSYGTVEQFF.